These 23 T cell receptor beta chains share one sample of origin, sequenced in a study of radiation and T cells in renal cell carcinoma. The time point was: blood 4 weeks post-SBRT, at nephrectomy. Treatment of the sample: 15 Gy SBRT to primary tumor, nephrectomy 4 weeks later. Using immunoSEQ multiplex PCR, the repertoire was profiled, and TCRdb retains in-frame clones only, with some absent. The sample shows around 170,000 clones, around 89% of them seen only once. The source was blood, collected from a patient whose treatment included radiotherapy and nephrectomy. The source of these receptors is a woman aged 50 to 60 with renal cell carcinoma.

The chain is built from TRBV11-1 and TRBJ2-5; 12 bases match TRBD2. The CDR3 length is 16 residues. The germline V gene has CDR1 SGHAT and CDR2 FQDESV (reference sequence). The V and J ends lost 7 bases and 5 bases, in that order; junction bases with no gene match: 11. This CDR3 reads CASTSLAGGVEETQYF. As DNA, the CDR3 is TGTGCCAGCACCTCTCTAGCGGGGGGGGTAGAGGAGACCCAGTACTTC. Complete variable domain (other parts from reference TRBV11-1 and TRBJ2-5): EAEVAQSPRYKITEKSQAVAFWCDPISGHATLYWYRQILGQGPELLVQFQDESVVDDSQLPKDRFSAERLKGVDSTLKIQPAELGDSAMYLCASTSLAGGVEETQYFGPGTRLLVL.

J is TRBJ2-4 and V is TRBV2, with 11 bases identical to TRBD1. This CDR3 has 15 amino acids. J gave up 10 bases and V 7 bases, and 12 bases lay outside the gene matches. Germline lookup yields CDR1 SNHLY and CDR2 FYNNEI. The CDR3: CASNEDRGLLTIQYF. The CDR3 DNA sequence: TGTGCCAGCAATGAGGACAGGGGGCTACTGACGATTCAGTACTTC.

The rearrangement uses TRBV19 and TRBJ2-5; D is undetermined. The CDR3 contains 14 residues. Germline V gives CDR1 LNHDA, CDR2 SQIVND (reference sequence). With 5 bases removed from V and 1 base from J, the gap between germline ends came to 11 bases. CDR3 amino acids: CASSLRAAQETQYF. As DNA, the CDR3 is TGTGCCAGTAGTCTTCGGGCAGCCCAAGAGACCCAGTACTTC.

To note about this clone: It may be a read error: a sequence one base away is much more abundant. The rearrangement links TRBV7-9 to TRBJ1-6; D is unclear. The CDR3 consists of 12 residues. The V end was cut by 2 bases, the J end by 7 bases, with 3 bases between. Per the germline V gene, CDR1 is SEHNR and CDR2 is FQNEAQ (reference sequence). The CDR3 loop is CASSLLNSPLHF. In DNA form, the CDR3 reads TGTGCCAGCAGCTTACTGAATTCACCCCTCCACTTT.

The chain's CDR3 is CASSFELLRGYTF. The CDR3 region has the DNA TGTGCCAGCAGCTTCGAGCTCTTACGTGGCTACACCTTC. The chain is built from TRBV7-9 and TRBJ1-2; D is unclear. This CDR3 spans 13 amino acids. CDR1 SEHNR and CDR2 FQNEAQ come from the germline V gene (reference sequence). V dropped 3 bases and J dropped 7 bases, with 12 bases sitting between them.

The V call is TRBV9, the J call TRBJ2-7; D might be TRBD1 (5 bases). V lost 4 bases, J lost 3 bases, and 11 bases lay in between. The CDR3 sequence is 13 residues long. Germline CDR1 is SGDLS and CDR2 is YYNGEE. CDR3 sequence (DNA): TGTGCCAGCAGCCTCCGAGACAGCTACGAGCAGTACTTC. It encodes CASSLRDSYEQYF.

The chain uses TRBV2 and TRBJ1-3, with TRBD1 matching 12 bases. The CDR3 has 16 residues. The germline CDR1 and CDR2 sequences are SNHLY and FYNNEI. The V segment lost 7 bases and the J segment 4 bases; nucleotides outside the gene matches: 8. The CDR3 nucleotides read TGTGCCAGCACCACAGTGGGACAGGGGGCAGGAAACACCATATATTTT. This gives the protein CASTTVGQGAGNTIYF.

The chain employs TRBV9 and TRBJ1-2; the D is unclear. This CDR3 is 13 amino acids long. V lost 4 bases to trimming and J lost 4 bases, with 11 bases between them. Germline values: CDR1 SGDLS, CDR2 YYNGEE. The DNA of the CDR3 is TGTGCCAGCAGCATGAGGGATGGCTATGGCTACACCTTC. The encoded protein is CASSMRDGYGYTF.

The rearrangement links TRBV9 to TRBJ1-1; a weak D match, TRBD1 (6 bases). This CDR3 is built from 15 residues. Germline V gives CDR1 SGDLS, CDR2 YYNGEE. V was pared by 3 bases and J by 5 bases, with 17 bases between. CDR3 region: CASSATGMGLTEAFF. The DNA for the CDR3 is TGTGCCAGCAGCGCTACAGGGATGGGTTTGACTGAAGCTTTCTTT.

The chain combines TRBV11-3 with TRBJ2-3; D unresolved. V lost 5 bases, J lost 1 base, and 10 bases lay in between. CDR1 and CDR2 (germline): SGHNT, YENEEA. The CDR3 spans 14 residues. Here the CDR3 reads CASSTNRGTDTQYF. CDR3 in DNA: TGTGCCAGCAGCACCAATAGAGGCACAGATACGCAGTATTTT.

This sequence joins TRBV14 and TRBJ1-6; the D is unclear. Germline assignment: CDR1 SGHDN and CDR2 FVKESK. V was shortened by 4 bases and J by 7 bases, with 20 bases between the two germline ends. CDR3 size: 17 residues. The DNA of the CDR3 is TGTGCCAGCAGCCTGATAGCGTCTTACTCGGCGAATTCACCCCTCCACTTT. It yields the protein CASSLIASYSANSPLHF. Drawing the rest from reference TRBV14 and TRBJ1-6, the complete variable domain is EAGVTQFPSHSVIEKGQTVTLRCDPISGHDNLYWYRRVMGKEIKFLLHFVKESKQDESGMPNNRFLAERTGGTYSTLKVQPAELEDSGVYFCASSLIASYSANSPLHFGNGTRLTVT.

V and J are TRBV18 and TRBJ1-1, with a tentative D call TRBD1 (6 bases). The CDR3 covers 15 residues. Trimming took off 3 bases at V and 0 bases at J, with 11 bases between the two ends. The germline CDR1 and CDR2 sequences are KGHSH and LQKENI. The CDR3 reads CASSPGQSMNTEAFF. For the CDR3, the DNA is TGTGCCAGCTCACCCGGACAGTCCATGAACACTGAAGCTTTCTTT.

This chain links TRBV9 with TRBJ2-7, with D tentatively TRBD1 (6 bases). CDR3 length: 14 residues. Germline V gene data show CDR1 as SGDLS and CDR2 as YYNGEE. V gave up 0 bases and J gave up 5 bases, with 12 bases separating them. The CDR3: CASSVGPGVDEQYF. For the CDR3, the DNA is TGTGCCAGCAGCGTAGGTCCAGGGGTGGACGAGCAGTACTTC.

The chain recombines TRBV5-1 with TRBJ1-2; 7 bases are a match to TRBD1. CDR1 SGHRS and CDR2 YFSETQ come from the germline V gene. Germline trimming cut 1 base from V and 7 bases from J; bases unmatched to any gene: 13. This CDR3 is built from 16 residues. The chain's CDR3 is CASSLIVGTAGSGYTF. Written as DNA, the CDR3 is TGCGCCAGCAGCTTGATCGTGGGGACAGCCGGGAGTGGCTACACCTTC.

The chain uses TRBV5-1 and TRBJ1-4; a possible D gene is TRBD1 (6 bases). Germline values: CDR1 SGHRS, CDR2 YFSETQ. The CDR3 loop spans 15 amino acids. Deletions cut 0 bases from V and 3 bases from J, with 9 bases between. The chain's CDR3 is CASSLAQGPNEKLFF. CDR3 bases: TGCGCCAGCAGCTTGGCACAGGGACCTAATGAAAAACTGTTTTTT.

The V call is TRBV2, the J call TRBJ1-2; D unclear. This CDR3 has 14 residues. Germline CDR1 is SNHLY and CDR2 is FYNNEI. V lost 1 base, J lost 4 bases, and 10 bases lay in between. The CDR3 reads CASSEVGRGYGYTF. The CDR3 DNA follows: TGTGCCAGCAGTGAAGTCGGGAGAGGCTATGGCTACACCTTC.

J is TRBJ2-5 and V is TRBV7-9; D might be TRBD2 (6 bases). Germline CDR1 is SEHNR and CDR2 is FQNEAQ (reference sequence). The CDR3 has 14 residues. V was trimmed by 5 bases and J by 4 bases, leaving 14 bases between them. For the CDR3, the DNA is TGTGCCAGCAGCCCCACGAGGCGGGGAGAGACCCAGTACTTC. Translation: CASSPTRRGETQYF.

The chain joins TRBV5-1 to TRBJ2-7; 10 bases line up with TRBD2. V shed 4 bases and J 2 bases; nucleotides not matched to a gene: 3. The CDR3 has 14 residues. Per the germline V gene, CDR1 is SGHRS and CDR2 is YFSETQ. CDR3 residues: CASSPSGGAYEQYF. The CDR3 DNA is TGCGCCAGCAGCCCGAGCGGGGGGGCCTACGAGCAGTACTTC.

The table lists this clone with a few counts. The J gene is TRBJ1-1, the V gene TRBV5-5; D uncertain. The ends were cut back, 6 bases at V and 10 bases at J, with 16 bases in the middle. The CDR3 loop spans 12 amino acids. CDR1 and CDR2 (germline): SGHKS, YYEKEE (reference sequence). CDR3 protein: CASTRGGNPAFF. The CDR3 coding sequence is TGTGCCAGCACACGGGGAGGCAACCCAGCTTTCTTT.

The rearrangement joins TRBV10-3 to TRBJ1-2, with 10 bases lining up with TRBD1. The germline V gene has CDR1 ENHRY and CDR2 SYGVKD. With V trimmed by 4 bases and J by 3 bases, 5 bases remained unmatched. The CDR3 has 15 residues. CDR3 region: CAISGRQGADYGYTF. CDR3 coding DNA: TGTGCCATCAGTGGGCGACAGGGGGCGGACTATGGCTACACCTTC.

The chain links TRBV5-1 to TRBJ2-1; 9 nucleotides agree with TRBD2. Germline CDR1 is SGHRS and CDR2 is YFSETQ. Trimming at V came to 1 base and at J to 2 bases, leaving 7 bases not matched to a gene. This CDR3 has 17 amino acids. The CDR3 loop reads CASSLSDLAGPYNEQFF. Written as DNA, the CDR3 is TGCGCCAGCAGCTTGAGCGATCTAGCGGGGCCCTACAATGAGCAGTTCTTC.

The V call is TRBV18, the J call TRBJ1-2; no clear D. Germline-derived CDR1 and CDR2 are KGHSH and LQKENI. This CDR3 is built from 15 residues. V shed 0 bases and J shed 4 bases, with 12 bases lying between them. CDR3 protein: CASSPPDGTFYGYTF. Here the CDR3 DNA reads TGTGCCAGCTCACCACCGGACGGAACTTTCTATGGCTACACCTTC.

The J gene is TRBJ2-5, the V gene TRBV4-1, with 10 bases fitting TRBD1. With the DNA end fitting TRBJ2-7 better, the J assignment may be wrong. The CDR3 covers 17 residues. CDR1 MGHRA and CDR2 YSYEKL come from the germline V gene. CDR3: CASSQDPRDRGSYEQYF. The CDR3, as DNA: TGCGCCAGCAGCCAGGACCCCCGGGACAGGGGCTCCTACGAGCAGTACTTC.